Shown below are 9 T cell receptor beta chains from a single sample sequenced in a study of blood T cell repertoires in COVID-19. Measured with immunoSEQ multiplex PCR; TCRdb has only the in-frame clones, and not every one. The table has hundreds of thousands of clones, around 90% seen once. The sample comprised peripheral blood. These receptor sequences come from a woman between 45 and 65 years old with COVID-19, enrolled during active disease.

The rearrangement uses TRBV5-4 and TRBJ2-3; 10 positions agree with TRBD2. The germline CDR1 and CDR2 sequences are SGHNT and YYREEE (reference sequence). The trim removed 4 bases at V and 1 base at J, leaving 15 bases unmatched. This CDR3 has 19 amino acids. The CDR3 loop reads CASSPHFERGGRGTDTQYF. The CDR3 region has the DNA TGTGCCAGCAGCCCCCACTTTGAGCGGGGGGGCCGGGGCACAGATACGCAGTATTTT.

J is TRBJ2-3 and V is TRBV24-1; D perhaps matches TRBD1 (5 bases). This CDR3 spans 13 amino acids. Germline V gives CDR1 KGHDR, CDR2 SFDVKD. With 4 bases removed from V and 3 bases from J, the gap between germline ends came to 7 bases. This chain's CDR3 is CATSDRQTDTQYF. The CDR3 DNA is TGTGCCACCAGTGACCGACAGACAGATACGCAGTATTTT.

V is TRBV2 and J is TRBJ1-6; no definite D call. CDR3 size: 17 residues. Trimming stripped 3 bases from V and 8 bases from J, with 20 bases between. Germline V gene lookup returns CDR1 SNHLY and CDR2 FYNNEI. In DNA, the CDR3 is TGTGCCAGCAGTGATGAACGCGGGAGCTCACTAGATTCACCCCTCCACTTT. This encodes CASSDERGSSLDSPLHF.

The gene calls are TRBV6-2 or TRBV6-3 and TRBJ2-7, with D perhaps TRBD2 (5 bases). Germline V gives CDR1 MNHEY, CDR2 SVGEGT. This CDR3 region has 16 residues. Trimming cost V 6 bases and J 3 bases, with 21 bases left between them. The CDR3 DNA reads as TGTGCCAGCAGCAAGACCCCTCTCGCGGAGGTCTACGAGCAGTACTTC. This codes for CASSKTPLAEVYEQYF.

The chain uses TRBV25-1 and TRBJ1-1; D not resolved. CDR1 and CDR2 from the germline V gene are MGHDK and SYGVNS. The V end was cut by 7 bases, the J end by 4 bases, with 7 bases between. The CDR3 is 11 residues long. The CDR3 DNA follows: TGTGCCAGCATGCGGGGCACTGAAGCTTTCTTT. Translated, it gives CASMRGTEAFF.

The chain employs TRBV12-3 or TRBV12-4 and TRBJ1-2; no definite D call. The CDR3 sequence is 13 residues long. V was clipped by 4 bases and J by 3 bases, with 9 bases between them. The CDR3 sequence is CASSSGIDYGYTF. The CDR3 DNA sequence: TGTGCCAGCAGTTCCGGGATCGACTATGGCTACACCTTC.

The chain is built from TRBV4-1 and TRBJ1-2, with 7 bases fitting TRBD1. The trim removed 1 base at V and 1 base at J, leaving 12 bases unmatched. The CDR3 runs 18 residues. The V gene's germline CDR1 is MGHRA and CDR2 YSYEKL. CDR3 nucleotide sequence: TGCGCCAGCAGCCAAGCCACAGGGACAGTCCCCCGTAACTATGGCTACACCTTC. It is translated as CASSQATGTVPRNYGYTF.

CDR3 sequence reads: CASSYSASGLGNTIYF. CDR3 nucleotides: TGTGCCAGCAGTTACTCTGCATCGGGACTGGGAAACACCATATATTTT. The chain is built from TRBV6-5 and TRBJ1-3, with D maybe TRBD1 (5 bases). Germline V gene lookup returns CDR1 MNHEY and CDR2 SVGAGI. There are 16 residues in the CDR3. Trimming pared 0 bases from V and 4 bases from J, leaving 13 bases between.

This clone was counted once. The V call is TRBV5-1, the J call TRBJ2-7, with D hard to call. V lost 5 bases and J lost 2, with 11 bases in between. The V gene's germline CDR1 is SGHRS and CDR2 YFSETQ. CDR3 length: 13 residues. CDR3 in DNA: TGCGCCAGCAGGTGGTCAGACACCTACGAGCAGTACTTC. This translates into CASRWSDTYEQYF.